The clone carrying this T cell receptor beta chain was recorded a few times. The authors used template switching to add a universal primer site and gave cDNA unique molecular identifiers. TCRdb reprocessed the 5' RACE reads via MiXCR and lists one record per CDR3 protein. The table shows around 1.7 million distinct CDR3 sequences, with about 30% occurring only once. The data were obtained in a study of identical twins. Germline-derived CDR1 and CDR2 are SNHLY and FYNNEI. The germline V and J ends were trimmed by 2 bases and 11 bases, with 22 bases remaining between them. The CDR3 has 16 amino acids. The rearrangement links TRBV2 to TRBJ1-5; D ambiguous. The specimen was cord blood. The sequence came from a newborn girl in good health. CDR3 coding DNA: TGTGCCAGCAGTGAATATGGGGTGGCACCGCCCAGGACCCAGCATTTT. It translates to CASSEYGVAPPRTQHF.